These 22 T cell receptor beta chains originate from one sample sequenced in a study of CD8 T cells in Susac syndrome. When the RNA was reverse transcribed, random hexamers were used with an input of roughly 0.45 to 1 ug. TCRdb independently ran MiXCR on the immunoSEQ multiplex PCR reads; one entry per CDR3 protein. The sample includes about 150,000 distinct CDR3 sequences, almost 96% of them seen just once. Material for sequencing was CD4+ T cells from PBMCs. These receptors came from a human donor with Susac syndrome.

The chain is built from TRBV6-2 or TRBV6-3 and TRBJ2-1; 7 positions match TRBD2. The CDR3 loop spans 13 amino acids. CDR1 and CDR2 (germline): MNHEY, SVGEGT. Losses at the gene ends were 9 bases for V and 10 bases for J; bases not matched to a gene: 12. This CDR3 is CASRVAGNQEQFF. The CDR3 coding sequence is TGTGCCAGTCGGGTAGCGGGCAATCAAGAGCAGTTCTTC.

The V and J genes are TRBV5-4 and TRBJ2-7; D may be TRBD2 (6 bases). The germline V gene encodes CDR1 SGHNT and CDR2 YYREEE (reference sequence). This CDR3 is 13 amino acids long. The V and J ends lost 4 bases and 4 bases respectively, with 12 bases between them. CDR3 in amino acids: CASSVTGTYEQYF. The CDR3 bases are TGTGCCAGCAGCGTAACCGGGACTTACGAGCAGTACTTC.

The chain uses TRBV28 and TRBJ1-4; D unclear. CDR3 size: 12 residues. Germline-derived CDR1 and CDR2 are MDHEN and SYDVKM. Trimming shortened V by 9 bases and J by 8 bases, and 13 bases separated the two germline ends. The CDR3 DNA follows: TGTGCCAGTCAACTTATTGGGGAAAAACTGTTTTTT. Its protein product is CASQLIGEKLFF.

This chain uses TRBV6-6 with TRBJ2-7; 8 nucleotides agree with TRBD1. Germline V gene sequence: CDR1 MNHNY, CDR2 SVGAGI (reference sequence). V shed 4 bases and J 6 bases; nucleotides not matched to a gene: 14. The CDR3 covers 16 residues. Here the CDR3 reads CASSSPVQGVPSEQYF. The CDR3 region has the DNA TGTGCCAGCAGTTCCCCGGTACAGGGGGTTCCCTCCGAGCAGTACTTC.

The chain combines TRBV28 with TRBJ2-7, with 9 bases identical to TRBD1. The CDR3 length is 14 residues. Germline V gene sequence: CDR1 MDHEN, CDR2 SYDVKM. The trim removed 3 bases at V and 9 bases at J, leaving 9 bases unmatched. In DNA, the CDR3 is TGTGCCAGCAGTTTGGGACAGGGAAGAAGCGGGCAGTACTTC. Translated, it gives CASSLGQGRSGQYF. Using reference TRBV28 and TRBJ2-7 for the parts outside the CDR3, the full variable domain is DVKVTQSSRYLVKRTGEKVFLECVQDMDHENMFWYRQDPGLGLRLIYFSYDVKMKEKGDIPEGYSVSREKKERFSLILESASTNQTSMYLCASSLGQGRSGQYFGPGTRLTVT.

The V call is TRBV5-6, the J call TRBJ1-2, with D tentatively TRBD1 (6 bases). Deletions cut 5 bases from V and 0 bases from J, with 14 bases between. CDR3 length: 15 amino acids. Germline V lookup: CDR1 SGHDT, CDR2 YYEEEE. Here the CDR3 reads CASSRGARANYGYTF. In DNA, the CDR3 is TGTGCCAGCAGTCGGGGGGCAAGAGCTAACTATGGCTACACCTTC.

This sequence joins TRBV23-1 and TRBJ1-6; 9 bases map to TRBD1. TRBV23-1 is known as an ORF, though its function is uncertain. The CDR3 runs to 17 residues. J lost 10 bases, V lost 0 bases, and 10 bases had no gene match. This chain's CDR3 is CASSQSGRGTGRSPLHF. CDR3 nucleotide sequence: TGCGCCAGCAGTCAATCAGGTCGCGGGACAGGGCGATCACCCCTCCACTTT.

The chain links TRBV20-1 to TRBJ2-1; D is possibly TRBD1 (6 bases). The CDR3 is made up of 13 amino acids. Germline values: CDR1 DFQATT, CDR2 SNEGSKA (reference sequence). The V and J ends lost 5 bases and 1 base respectively, with 9 bases between them. CDR3 sequence (DNA): TGCAGTGCTCCAAGGGGGTCCTACAATGAGCAGTTCTTC. Translating gives CSAPRGSYNEQFF.

In this sample, this clonotype turned up once. The chain links TRBV20-1 to TRBJ2-7; 8 nucleotides line up with TRBD2. The V gene end was trimmed by 3 bases and the J gene end by 0 bases; junction bases not matched to a gene: 4. The CDR3 totals 14 residues. The V gene's germline CDR1 is DFQATT and CDR2 SNEGSKA (reference sequence). The CDR3: CSASQSGGSYEQYF. The DNA for the CDR3 is TGCAGTGCTAGTCAGAGCGGGGGCTCCTACGAGCAGTACTTC.

The chain is built from TRBV11-2 and TRBJ1-2; a possible D gene is TRBD1 (5 bases). V dropped 3 bases and J dropped 2 bases, with 13 bases sitting between them. In germline, CDR1 is SGHAT, CDR2 FQNNGV. The CDR3 is 15 residues long. As DNA, the CDR3 is TGTGCCAGCAGCTTTGGGGCAGCTCAAAACTATGGCTACACCTTC. Protein product: CASSFGAAQNYGYTF.

The chain uses TRBV12-3 or TRBV12-4 and TRBJ1-4; 12 bases map to TRBD1. The CDR3 consists of 16 residues. J gave up 5 bases and V 5 bases, and 6 bases lay outside the gene matches. CDR3 amino acids: CASSPGTGGSNEKLFF. In DNA, the CDR3 is TGTGCCAGCAGTCCCGGGACAGGGGGCTCGAATGAAAAACTGTTTTTT.

The J gene is TRBJ1-2, the V gene TRBV7-9; maybe TRBD1 (5 bases). CDR1 is SEHNR, CDR2 FQNEAQ, per germline (reference sequence). V lost 5 bases and J lost 0, with 13 bases in between. The CDR3 sequence is 15 residues long. CDR3 in amino acids: CASSRHDSPNYGYTF. DNA for the CDR3: TGTGCCAGCAGCCGCCACGACAGCCCTAACTATGGCTACACCTTC.

V is TRBV19 and J is TRBJ2-6; TRBD1 is a possible D gene (6 bases). CDR1 is LNHDA, CDR2 SQIVND, per germline (reference sequence). The V gene lost 5 bases and the J gene lost 2 bases, with 10 bases spanning the gap. This CDR3 comprises 15 residues. CDR3: CASSPGTTGANVLTF. CDR3 nucleotides: TGTGCCAGTAGTCCCGGGACAACTGGGGCCAACGTCCTGACTTTC.

This clonotype was seen a single time. The V gene is TRBV18, the J gene TRBJ2-4; D not resolved. This CDR3 has 13 amino acids. Trimming removed 4 bases from V and 6 bases from J, with 10 bases in between. In germline, CDR1 is KGHSH, CDR2 LQKENI. CDR3 protein: CASSRDRRNIQYF. The CDR3 DNA reads as TGTGCCAGCTCACGAGATAGGAGAAACATTCAGTACTTC.

J is TRBJ2-5 and V is TRBV4-1; perhaps TRBD2 as D (6 bases). Trimming pared 0 bases from V and 7 bases from J, leaving 21 bases between. CDR1 MGHRA and CDR2 YSYEKL come from the germline V gene. This CDR3 comprises 17 residues. Here the CDR3 DNA reads TGCGCCAGCAGCCAAGAGGGGAGGTCAGGAGAAGTGAGGACCCAGTACTTC. Translated, it gives CASSQEGRSGEVRTQYF.

The rearrangement joins TRBV5-1 to TRBJ1-5, with D maybe TRBD1 (5 bases). The CDR3 is 14 amino acids. V gave up 4 bases and J gave up 2 bases, with 10 bases separating them. CDR1 and CDR2 from the germline V gene are SGHRS and YFSETQ. The CDR3 nucleotides read TGCGCCAGCAGCCCGACAGCCGGCAATCAGCCCCAGCATTTT. This sequence encodes CASSPTAGNQPQHF.

A few counts support this clonotype. The chain is built from TRBV12-3 or TRBV12-4 and TRBJ1-5, with 8 bases aligning to TRBD1. Germline trimming cut 3 bases from V and 5 bases from J; bases unmatched to any gene: 0. CDR3 size: 13 residues. The chain's CDR3 is CASSLTGDQPQHF. CDR3 in DNA: TGTGCCAGCAGTTTGACAGGGGATCAGCCCCAGCATTTT.

In this sample, this clonotype turned up once. The chain uses TRBV4-2 and TRBJ2-1; D is ambiguous. Trimming cost V 8 bases and J 1 base, with 15 bases left between them. This CDR3 has 15 amino acids. CDR1 LGHNA and CDR2 YNFKEQ come from the germline V gene. The CDR3 here is CASSPQAPSYNEQFF. As DNA, the CDR3 is TGTGCCAGCTCGCCCCAGGCCCCATCCTACAATGAGCAGTTCTTC.

This rearrangement joins TRBV29-1 to TRBJ1-2; TRBD1 matches 7 bases. The ends lost 7 bases at V and 4 bases at J; junction bases unmatched: 6. Looked up from germline, CDR1 is SQVTM and CDR2 is ANQGSEA. The CDR3 sequence is 12 residues long. CDR3 amino acids: CSAQGGSYGYTF. CDR3 nucleotide sequence: TGCAGCGCCCAGGGGGGGTCCTATGGCTACACCTTC.

This chain links TRBV20-1 with TRBJ2-7; 8 bases map to TRBD2. The length of the CDR3 is 15 residues. J gave up 6 bases and V 0 bases, and 10 bases lay outside the gene matches. In germline, CDR1 is DFQATT, CDR2 SNEGSKA (reference sequence). CDR3 protein: CSARDRWTSPLEQYF. The CDR3 DNA is TGCAGTGCTAGAGATCGCTGGACTAGCCCTCTCGAGCAGTACTTC.

V gene TRBV20-1 combines with J gene TRBJ2-1; unclear D gene. V was pared by 0 bases and J by 9 bases, with 12 bases between. Germline loops: CDR1 DFQATT, CDR2 SNEGSKA (reference sequence). This CDR3 is 13 amino acids long. CDR3 DNA: TGCAGTGCTAGAGATCGGGTTGTCTCTGAGCAGTTCTTC. Translation gives CSARDRVVSEQFF.

This sequence joins TRBV5-1 and TRBJ2-1; 12 positions agree with TRBD1. The J call may be in error: the DNA end matches TRBJ2-7 better. Germline V gives CDR1 SGHRS, CDR2 YFSETQ. There are 14 residues in the CDR3. CDR3 coding DNA: TGCGCCAGCAGCTCCGGGACAGGGGGCGGTGAGCAGTACTTC. Its translation is CASSSGTGGGEQYF.